The 20 T cell receptor beta chains given below trace back to one sample, sequenced in a study of vaccination and CD4 T cells after COVID-19. No cognate antigen is known for these TCRs. As for treatment: approximately 9-day PBMC culture with coronavirus spike peptide pools or control peptides (ViraFEST assay). Sequencing of the DNA from cultured CD4+ T cells was carried out with the Oncomine TCR Beta short-read assay. TCRdb redid the calling of the PCR reads with MiXCR, one entry per CDR3 protein. The sample carries about 10,000 distinct CDR3 sequences, 20% to 25% recorded once. The material sequenced was CD4+ T cells from blood, cultured in vitro, taken before SARS-CoV-2 vaccination. These receptors were collected from a human donor who received a COVID-19 vaccine.

The V and J genes are TRBV30 and TRBJ1-2; TRBD1 matches 7 bases. The CDR3 contains 13 residues. Germline values: CDR1 GTSNPN, CDR2 SVGIG (reference sequence). V gave up 1 base and J gave up 7 bases; unmatched junction bases: 6. The CDR3, as DNA: TGTGCCTGGAGTGCCGCGACAGGGTTTGGCTACACCTTC. This sequence encodes CAWSAATGFGYTF.

This clonotype was found a few times. This sequence joins TRBV7-3 and TRBJ2-5; D not certain. The V end was cut by 2 bases, the J end by 7 bases, with 17 bases between. The germline gives CDR1 SGHTA, CDR2 FQGTGA. The CDR3 length is 15 residues. DNA of the CDR3: TGTGCCAGCAGCTTACTGGCCCACCCCGGCGGGACCCAGTACTTC. It encodes CASSLLAHPGGTQYF.

The chain combines TRBV20-1 with TRBJ2-5, with 10 bases aligning to TRBD2. This CDR3 contains 16 residues. The junction had 11 bases not matched to a gene; V was cut back by 3 bases and J by 4 bases. The germline V gene has CDR1 DFQATT and CDR2 SNEGSKA (reference sequence). The CDR3 sequence is CSASWLAGDRRETQYF. CDR3 coding DNA: TGCAGTGCTAGCTGGCTAGCGGGGGATCGGAGAGAGACCCAGTACTTC.

This clonotype has only a few counts. The chain is built from TRBV6-5 and TRBJ1-3, with D possibly TRBD1 on 5 matching bases. Germline CDR1 and CDR2: MNHEY and SVGAGI. Trimming stripped 0 bases from V and 8 bases from J, with 14 bases between. The CDR3 sequence is 15 residues long. The CDR3 DNA sequence: TGTGCCAGCAGTTACTCGCTCGGGCGGGGGGACACCATATATTTT. Protein product: CASSYSLGRGDTIYF.

The CDR3 spells CASSLELNTEAFF. DNA for the CDR3: TGTGCCAGCAGCTTAGAGCTAAACACTGAAGCTTTCTTT. This chain joins TRBV11-3 and TRBJ1-1; D is ambiguous. Per the germline V gene, CDR1 is SGHNT and CDR2 is YENEEA. CDR3 size: 13 residues. Trimming took off 0 bases at V and 2 bases at J, with 4 bases between the two ends.

This clonotype was seen a handful of times. The CDR3 region is CASSFSAGSREAFF. The CDR3 DNA follows: TGCGCCAGCAGCTTTTCTGCGGGTTCCAGGGAAGCTTTCTTT. The J gene is TRBJ1-1, the V gene TRBV5-1; D not resolved. Germline loops: CDR1 SGHRS, CDR2 YFSETQ. Trimming pared 2 bases from V and 8 bases from J, leaving 16 bases between. This CDR3 contains 14 residues.

The CDR3: CATSAGDRGDFNEKLFF. The CDR3 coding sequence is TGTGCCACCAGTGCCGGGGACAGGGGCGACTTTAATGAAAAACTGTTTTTT. The V gene is TRBV24-1, the J gene TRBJ1-4; TRBD1 aligns across 10 bases. This CDR3 spans 17 amino acids. V was clipped by 5 bases and J by 4 bases; unmatched bases: 9. The germline V gene has CDR1 KGHDR and CDR2 SFDVKD.

The chain employs TRBV5-4 and TRBJ1-2; D is ambiguous. This CDR3 has 15 residues. V lost 7 bases and J 2 bases, leaving 18 bases between the germline ends. Germline loops: CDR1 SGHNT, CDR2 YYREEE (reference sequence). CDR3 bases: TGTGCCAGCCTCCCTCGGGGAAGCCGGAACTATGGCTACACCTTC. Translating gives CASLPRGSRNYGYTF.

This clonotype came up a few times. The CDR3 loop reads CATSGDRRENTGELFF. DNA of the CDR3: TGTGCCACCAGCGGCGACAGGCGCGAGAACACCGGGGAGCTGTTTTTT. The chain combines TRBV15 with TRBJ2-2, with D perhaps matching TRBD1 (6 bases). Germline CDR1 and CDR2: LNHNV and YYDKDF (reference sequence). Between the trimmed V and J ends, which lost 5 bases and 1 base, there was a span of 14 bases. CDR3 length: 16 amino acids.

In its sample, this clonotype ranks as medium-sized. This sequence joins TRBV15 and TRBJ1-5; D not resolved. The CDR3 consists of 14 residues. Trimming removed 5 bases from V and 3 bases from J, with 11 bases in between. Germline assignment: CDR1 LNHNV and CDR2 YYDKDF (reference sequence). The CDR3: CATSSREINQPQHF. The CDR3 nucleotides read TGTGCCACCAGCTCCCGAGAAATCAATCAGCCCCAGCATTTT.

A few counts support this clonotype. This rearrangement joins TRBV7-2 to TRBJ1-2, with D hard to call. The V and J ends lost 3 bases and 2 bases respectively, with 4 bases between them. CDR1 and CDR2 (germline): SGHTA, FQGNSA. This CDR3 comprises 12 residues. The CDR3 DNA sequence: TGTGCCAGCAGCTTGGCAAACTATGGCTACACCTTC. It encodes CASSLANYGYTF.

V gene TRBV28 combines with J gene TRBJ2-6; TRBD1 matches at 8 bases. This CDR3 contains 18 residues. V dropped 7 bases and J dropped 0; count of bases not matched to a gene: 11. Germline V CDR1 and CDR2: MDHEN, SYDVKM. The CDR3 DNA follows: TGTGCCAGCACCCCCCGCGTGACAGGGGACTCTGGGGCCAACGTCCTGACTTTC. It is translated as CASTPRVTGDSGANVLTF. The whole variable domain, filled in from reference TRBV28 and TRBJ2-6, reads DVKVTQSSRYLVKRTGEKVFLECVQDMDHENMFWYRQDPGLGLRLIYFSYDVKMKEKGDIPEGYSVSREKKERFSLILESASTNQTSMYLCASTPRVTGDSGANVLTFGAGSRLTVL.

CDR3 coding DNA: TGTGCCAGCAGCGGTCTGCGGGCGGGCACAGATACGCAGTATTTT. Amino acids: CASSGLRAGTDTQYF. The rearrangement links TRBV9 to TRBJ2-3; D perhaps matches TRBD2 (5 bases). Trimming took off 3 bases at V and 1 base at J, with 12 bases between the two ends. The CDR3 consists of 15 residues. CDR1 is SGDLS and CDR2 is YYNGEE in the germline V gene.

This clonotype was detected only a few times. The CDR3 DNA reads TGTGCCACCAGTGTCGGTGGACAGGGCACAGATACGCAGTATTTT. Its protein product is CATSVGGQGTDTQYF. The rearrangement uses TRBV24-1 and TRBJ2-3; 7 positions match TRBD1. J lost 1 base, V lost 5 bases, and 5 bases had no gene match. Germline CDR1 KGHDR, CDR2 SFDVKD. The CDR3 runs 15 residues.

The chain links TRBV5-4 to TRBJ2-4; D may be TRBD1 (6 bases). In germline, CDR1 is SGHNT, CDR2 YYREEE (reference sequence). The V end lost 3 bases, the J end lost 4 bases, and 11 bases lay between the germline ends. The CDR3 runs to 14 residues. The CDR3 loop is CASSSRTAKNIQYF. CDR3 nucleotides: TGTGCCAGCAGCTCCCGGACAGCAAAAAACATTCAGTACTTC.

This clonotype was seen only a few times. This chain links TRBV6-5 with TRBJ1-5; D unresolved. CDR1 is MNHEY, CDR2 SVGAGI, per germline. This CDR3 is built from 15 residues. Trimming shortened V by 0 bases and J by 5 bases, and 11 bases separated the two germline ends. The CDR3 loop reads CASSYSGSLDQPQHF. The CDR3 nucleotides are TGTGCCAGCAGTTACTCGGGATCACTGGATCAGCCCCAGCATTTT.

In its sample, this clonotype was seen a few times. The genes are TRBV27 and TRBJ2-7; tentative D call: TRBD2 (7 bases). Trimming took 2 bases from V and 2 from J, leaving 13 bases between them. The CDR3 consists of 15 residues. The V gene's germline CDR1 is MNHEY and CDR2 SMNVEV (reference sequence). For the CDR3, the DNA is TGTGCCAGCAGTTTAAGCGTGGGGGGGCCCTACGAGCAGTACTTC. This sequence encodes CASSLSVGGPYEQYF.

The V call is TRBV20-1, the J call TRBJ1-2, with D perhaps matching TRBD1 (6 bases). V shed 1 base and J shed 7 bases, with 13 bases lying between them. The CDR3 is 13 amino acids. The germline CDR1 and CDR2 sequences are DFQATT and SNEGSKA (reference sequence). The CDR3 region has the DNA TGCAGTGCTAGAGGGGCAGGGGCGAGTGGCTACACCTTC. It is translated as CSARGAGASGYTF.

This clonotype was recorded only once. The chain carries TRBV12-3 or TRBV12-4 and TRBJ2-1; D may match TRBD1 or TRBD2 (6 bases each). The CDR3 consists of 15 residues. Trimming removed 6 bases at V and 5 bases at J, with 17 bases between. The CDR3 nucleotides are TGTGCCAGCAGGAGTACAGGGAGGTTCGACAATGAGCAGTTCTTC. Residues: CASRSTGRFDNEQFF.

This clonotype was recorded a few times. This chain joins TRBV10-1 and TRBJ2-7; D is undetermined. This CDR3 region has 14 residues. CDR1 is WNHNN and CDR2 is SYGVQD in the germline V gene (reference sequence). Trimming shortened V by 1 base and J by 4 bases, and 11 bases separated the two germline ends. The CDR3 reads CASSELGRSYEQYF. The CDR3 DNA reads TGCGCCAGCAGTGAGTTAGGTAGAAGTTACGAGCAGTACTTC.